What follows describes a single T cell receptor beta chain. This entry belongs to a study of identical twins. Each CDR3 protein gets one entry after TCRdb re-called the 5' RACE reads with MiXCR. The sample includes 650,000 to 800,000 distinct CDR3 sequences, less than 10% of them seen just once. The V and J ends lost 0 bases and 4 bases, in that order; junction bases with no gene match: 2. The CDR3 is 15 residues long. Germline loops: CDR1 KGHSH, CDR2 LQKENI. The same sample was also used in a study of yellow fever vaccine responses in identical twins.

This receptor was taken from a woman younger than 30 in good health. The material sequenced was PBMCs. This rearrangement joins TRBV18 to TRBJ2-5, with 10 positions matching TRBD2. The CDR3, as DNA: TGTGCCAGCTCACCACCAGCGGGAGGGCCAGAGACCCAGTACTTC. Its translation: CASSPPAGGPETQYF. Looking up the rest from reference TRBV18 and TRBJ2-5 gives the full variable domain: NAGVMQNPRHLVRRRGQEARLRCSPMKGHSHVYWYRQLPEEGLKFMVYLQKENIIDESGMPKERFSAEFPKEGPSILRIQQVVRGDSAAYFCASSPPAGGPETQYFGPGTRLLVL.